These T cell receptor beta chains were read from a single sample in a study of T-cell memory formation after mild COVID-19. TCRdb re-derived calls from the 5' RACE reads in MiXCR, one entry per CDR3 protein. The profile shows tens of thousands of distinct CDR3 sequences, roughly 26% of them singletons. Sequencing was carried out using PBMCs or a T cell subset sorted from them (not recorded which). All receptors come from a man between 18 and 29 years old who had mild COVID-19 (a few samples of this study predate the infection). Cell type and time point are not known. Each CDR3 is given with its conserved first and last residue. D genes are given only for firm matches. Clone size is stated in some rows and not others, as once, few, many or a class when expanded.

TRBV5-5	TRBJ2-3	-	many	CASRFRDGVVTDTQYF	TGTGCCAGCCGGTTCCGTGATGGGGTAGTCACAGATACGCAGTATTTT
TRBV11-2	TRBJ1-1	TRBD1	few	CASSSHRGRNTEAFF	TGTGCCAGCAGCTCTCACAGGGGACGGAACACTGAAGCTTTCTTT
TRBV5-5	TRBJ1-1	-	-	CASRDRAYMNTEAFF	TGTGCCAGCAGAGACAGAGCTTACATGAACACTGAAGCTTTCTTT
TRBV7-9	TRBJ1-5	TRBD1	-	CASSSDRGDQPQHF	TGTGCCAGCAGCTCGGACAGGGGCGATCAGCCCCAGCATTTT
TRBV3-1	TRBJ2-2	-	-	CASTGVDFSKQVANTGELFF	TGTGCCAGCACTGGAGTTGATTTTTCAAAGCAAGTCGCGAACACCGGGGAGCTGTTTTTT
TRBV4-2	TRBJ2-1	TRBD2	-	CASSQDKVAGAAYNEQFF	TGTGCCAGCAGCCAAGACAAGGTAGCGGGGGCCGCCTACAATGAGCAGTTCTTC
TRBV10-3	TRBJ2-1	-	-	CAITEEVTNEQFF	TGTGCCATCACTGAGGAAGTAACCAATGAGCAGTTCTTC
TRBV7-9	TRBJ1-1	-	-	CATVRSEAFF	TGTGCCACCGTCCGGTCTGAAGCTTTCTTT
TRBV4-3	TRBJ2-5	-	-	CASSQDGFGLAWEETQYF	TGCGCCAGCAGCCAAGATGGTTTTGGGCTAGCGTGGGAAGAGACCCAGTACTTC
TRBV29-1	TRBJ2-5	-	few	CSVDGSGGGGQETQYF	TGCAGCGTTGATGGTTCAGGAGGAGGGGGACAAGAGACCCAGTACTTC
TRBV27	TRBJ1-1	-	few	CASSATGSGTEAFF	TGTGCCAGCAGTGCGACAGGTTCGGGCACTGAAGCTTTCTTT
TRBV20-1	TRBJ1-3	TRBD1	-	CSARVAGGRDTIYF	TGCAGTGCTAGAGTGGCAGGGGGCAGGGACACCATATATTTT
TRBV7-8	TRBJ1-2	-	few	CASSPAVGNYGYTF	TGTGCCAGCAGCCCAGCGGTGGGCAACTATGGCTACACCTTC
TRBV4-1	TRBJ1-5	-	once	CASSREFWTDHSNQPQHF	TGCGCCAGCAGCCGGGAATTTTGGACAGATCATAGCAATCAGCCCCAGCATTTT
TRBV6-5	TRBJ2-7	TRBD1	-	CASSTIGQETYEQYF	TGTGCCAGCAGCACCATAGGACAGGAGACCTACGAGCAGTACTTC
TRBV20-1	TRBJ2-3	-	-	CSARVAAPTDTQYF	TGCAGTGCTAGAGTAGCGGCTCCCACAGATACGCAGTATTTT
TRBV10-3	TRBJ2-3	TRBD2	many	CAISEPGGPWDTQYF	TGTGCCATCAGTGAGCCGGGGGGGCCGTGGGATACGCAGTATTTT
TRBV18	TRBJ2-2	TRBD1	few	CASSPTPGGDTGELFF	TGTGCCAGCTCACCAACCCCAGGGGGCGACACCGGGGAGCTGTTTTTT
TRBV4-1	TRBJ2-5	-	few	CASSRYRGQETQYF	TGCGCCAGCAGCCGCTACCGAGGTCAAGAGACCCAGTACTTC
TRBV20-1	TRBJ2-1	TRBD2	few	CSATPGLAGNEQFF	TGCAGTGCGACTCCGGGACTAGCGGGCAATGAGCAGTTCTTC
TRBV7-2	TRBJ2-4	-	few	CASSATGFLAKNIQYF	TGTGCCAGCAGCGCCACAGGGTTTCTAGCCAAAAACATTCAGTACTTC
TRBV12-3/TRBV12-4	TRBJ1-1	TRBD1	-	CASSGGQGVNTEAFF	TGTGCCAGCAGTGGGGGACAGGGGGTGAACACTGAAGCTTTCTTT